The 19 T cell receptor beta chains below all came from one sample that was sequenced in a study of T cell changes during pregnancy in multiple sclerosis (dated by TCRdb to the late 2010s). The receptor library was made with the immunoSEQ multiplex PCR assay. TCRdb re-hosts the immuneACCESS table, in-frame sequences only. Its copies lack some clones; in the studies checked, an unresolved V gene accounts for under half of them, and the cause for the rest is not known. For this sample the table gives approximately 88,000 clones, of which approximately 92% were detected only once. The ten largest clones add up to more than 2.5% of the sample. Sample: peripheral blood, taken in the first trimester of pregnancy. The receptors stem from a female donor with multiple sclerosis, enrolled in a pregnancy study.

This sequence joins TRBV19 and TRBJ2-2, with 10 bases aligning to TRBD1. There are 15 residues in the CDR3. The junction had 5 bases not matched to a gene; V was cut back by 7 bases and J by 3 bases. The germline V gene has CDR1 LNHDA and CDR2 SQIVND (reference sequence). This chain's CDR3 is CASTGTGDHTGELFF. CDR3 coding DNA: TGTGCCAGTACCGGGACAGGGGACCACACCGGGGAGCTGTTTTTT.

The chain uses TRBV4-1 and TRBJ2-5; D not certain. Germline V gene lookup returns CDR1 MGHRA and CDR2 YSYEKL. V dropped 3 bases and J dropped 6 bases, with 5 bases sitting between them. This CDR3 has 11 residues. This chain's CDR3 is CASSQGKTQYF. The CDR3 nucleotides read TGCGCCAGCAGCCAGGGCAAGACCCAGTACTTC.

V is TRBV28 and J is TRBJ1-4; TRBD1 matches 7 bases. Germline lookup yields CDR1 MDHEN and CDR2 SYDVKM. This CDR3 contains 15 residues. V gave up 5 bases and J gave up 8 bases; unmatched junction bases: 11. CDR3 sequence reads: CASSTRTGGSEKLFF. As DNA, the CDR3 is TGTGCCAGCAGTACTCGGACAGGAGGGTCAGAAAAACTGTTTTTT.

The V and J genes are TRBV2 and TRBJ1-2; 12 nucleotides line up with TRBD1. With 5 bases clipped from V and 8 bases from J, the junction kept 6 bases outside the gene matches. Germline V CDR1 and CDR2: SNHLY, FYNNEI. The CDR3 loop spans 14 amino acids. The CDR3 loop reads CASSSRDRGHGYTF. The CDR3, as DNA: TGTGCCAGCAGTTCTAGGGACAGGGGGCACGGCTACACCTTC.

With regard to this clone: Other DNA sequences in the sample encode the same CDR3. This chain links TRBV29-1 with TRBJ1-4, with 7 bases lining up with TRBD1. Losses at the gene ends were 7 bases for V and 5 bases for J; bases not matched to a gene: 13. CDR3 size: 15 residues. Germline V gene sequence: CDR1 SQVTM, CDR2 ANQGSEA. The CDR3 sequence is CSARQGGTNNEKLFF. The CDR3, as DNA: TGCAGCGCACGACAGGGTGGGACAAACAATGAAAAACTGTTTTTT. Full variable domain (remainder filled in from reference TRBV29-1 and TRBJ1-4): SAVISQKPSRDICQRGTSLTIQCQVDSQVTMMFWYRQQPGQSLTLIATANQGSEATYESGFVIDKFPISRPNLTFSTLTVSNMSPEDSSIYLCSARQGGTNNEKLFFGSGTQLSVL.

V is TRBV7-2 and J is TRBJ2-1, with D uncertain. In germline, CDR1 is SGHTA, CDR2 FQGNSA. V lost 1 base, J lost 7 bases, and 14 bases lay in between. This CDR3 spans 15 amino acids. Written as DNA, the CDR3 is TGTGCCAGCAGCTTAGGCGGCTACGTGAGGAATGAGCAGTTCTTC. This encodes CASSLGGYVRNEQFF.

The V call is TRBV4-2, the J call TRBJ2-7; weak D call: TRBD2 (6 bases). The V end was cut by 4 bases, the J end by 3 bases, with 13 bases between. This CDR3 region has 14 residues. Germline V CDR1 and CDR2: LGHNA, YNFKEQ. The CDR3: CASSPREEGYEQYF. For the CDR3, the DNA is TGTGCCAGCAGCCCCAGGGAGGAAGGCTACGAGCAGTACTTC.

The chain carries TRBV27 and TRBJ1-5, with 9 bases lining up with TRBD1. This CDR3 has 12 residues. Germline CDR1 is MNHEY and CDR2 is SMNVEV (reference sequence). With V trimmed by 7 bases and J by 8 bases, 3 bases remained unmatched. This CDR3 is CASKTGGKPQHF. The CDR3 region has the DNA TGTGCCAGCAAGACAGGGGGTAAGCCCCAGCATTTT.

The genes are TRBV28 and TRBJ2-3; TRBD1 is a possible D gene (5 bases). The germline CDR1 and CDR2 sequences are MDHEN and SYDVKM. The CDR3 is 16 amino acids. Trimming took 2 bases from V and 5 from J, leaving 17 bases between them. The CDR3: CASSLVGHLSEDTQYF. The DNA for the CDR3 is TGTGCCAGCAGTTTAGTTGGACACTTGTCGGAAGATACGCAGTATTTT.

J is TRBJ1-1 and V is TRBV7-8; D is possibly TRBD1 (6 bases). Deletions cut 6 bases from V and 3 bases from J, with 11 bases between. In germline, CDR1 is SGHVS, CDR2 FQNEAQ. This CDR3 region has 13 residues. CDR3 residues: CASSTGWDTEAFF. CDR3 nucleotides: TGTGCCAGCAGTACAGGGTGGGACACTGAAGCTTTCTTT.

This sequence joins TRBV6-5 and TRBJ2-7, with 8 bases matching TRBD1. Germline CDR1 MNHEY, CDR2 SVGAGI. J was trimmed by 3 bases and V by 8 bases; bases with no gene match: 9. CDR3 length equals 14 residues. The CDR3, as DNA: TGTGCCAGCGGGGTAACAGGGGGGTACTACGAGCAGTACTTC. Protein sequence: CASGVTGGYYEQYF.

The J gene is TRBJ1-1, the V gene TRBV9; no clear D. CDR1 is SGDLS and CDR2 is YYNGEE in the germline V gene. The V gene lost 0 bases and the J gene lost 3 bases, with 15 bases spanning the gap. This CDR3 contains 16 residues. The CDR3 sequence: CASSVGARVRHTEAFF. The CDR3, as DNA: TGTGCCAGCAGCGTAGGTGCTCGTGTCAGGCACACTGAAGCTTTCTTT.

The rearrangement links TRBV28 to TRBJ1-2, with 8 bases identical to TRBD1. The CDR3 is made up of 12 amino acids. Germline CDR1 is MDHEN and CDR2 is SYDVKM. V lost 7 bases, J lost 6 bases, and 4 bases stayed unmatched. CDR3 loop: CASTEDRDGYTF. CDR3 coding DNA: TGTGCCAGCACCGAGGACAGGGATGGCTACACCTTC.

The rearrangement joins TRBV19 to TRBJ2-5; D may be TRBD1 (6 bases). Trimming left V 6 bases short and J 2 bases short, with 10 bases between. CDR1 is LNHDA and CDR2 is SQIVND in the germline V gene (reference sequence). This CDR3 has 13 residues. The CDR3 sequence: CASRGQAQETQYF. For the CDR3, the DNA is TGTGCCAGTAGGGGACAAGCTCAAGAGACCCAGTACTTC.

The V and J genes are TRBV7-6 and TRBJ2-1, with D possibly being TRBD2 (6 bases). Germline CDR1 SGHVS, CDR2 FNYEAQ. The CDR3 loop spans 15 amino acids. V lost 5 bases, J lost 9 bases, and 20 bases lay in between. The CDR3 nucleotides are TGTGCCAGCAGCCCCCGACTAGGGGCCGGGTTTGAGCAGTTCTTC. Encoded protein: CASSPRLGAGFEQFF.

The genes are TRBV7-8 and TRBJ1-1; perhaps TRBD1 as D (6 bases). The V and J ends lost 4 bases and 1 base respectively, with 13 bases between them. Germline V lookup: CDR1 SGHVS, CDR2 FQNEAQ. The CDR3 spans 15 residues. The DNA for the CDR3 is TGTGCCAGCAGCTACGACCTGACAGGGAACACTGAAGCTTTCTTT. Protein: CASSYDLTGNTEAFF.

The chain combines TRBV7-9 with TRBJ1-3, with 8 nucleotides matching TRBD1. Per the germline V gene, CDR1 is SEHNR and CDR2 is FQNEAQ (reference sequence). With 3 bases clipped from V and 4 bases from J, the junction kept 8 bases outside the gene matches. This CDR3 contains 16 residues. The chain's CDR3 is CASSFGTGALGNTIYF. Here the CDR3 DNA reads TGTGCCAGCAGCTTCGGGACAGGTGCATTGGGAAACACCATATATTTT.

J is TRBJ2-7 and V is TRBV6-6; 9 nucleotides align to TRBD2. V shed 1 base, J shed 6 bases, and the junction held 7 bases outside the gene matches. Per the germline V gene, CDR1 is MNHNY and CDR2 is SVGAGI (reference sequence). The CDR3 extends over 15 amino acids. CDR3 amino acids: CASSYLKREAGEQYF. The CDR3 DNA reads as TGTGCCAGCAGTTACTTGAAGCGGGAGGCCGGCGAGCAGTACTTC.

The genes are TRBV27 and TRBJ2-1; 14 nucleotides match TRBD2. The germline CDR1 and CDR2 sequences are MNHEY and SMNVEV (reference sequence). J was trimmed by 2 bases and V by 3 bases; bases with no gene match: 6. The CDR3 contains 18 residues. The CDR3 nucleotides are TGTGCCAGCAGTTTCGGACTAGCGGGAGGACTGCCCTACAATGAGCAGTTCTTC. Its translation: CASSFGLAGGLPYNEQFF.